This T cell receptor beta chain was sequenced during a study of T cell responses to AZD1222 COVID-19 vaccine. CDR1 is MNHEY, CDR2 SMNVEV, per germline (reference sequence). The CDR3 sequence is 14 residues long. Trimming took off 2 bases at V and 7 bases at J, with 12 bases between the two ends. The protocol was immunoSEQ multiplex PCR, while the TCRdb copy is restricted to in-frame clones and leaves out a portion. The sample shows 150,000 to 200,000 clones, roughly 94% of them seen only once. The source material was peripheral blood, sampled on day 0 of AZD1222 vaccination. The rearrangement uses TRBV27 and TRBJ1-3; D perhaps matches TRBD1 (5 bases). This clonotype was obtained from an adult in good health. CDR3 bases: TGTGCCAGCAGTTTAGTTGACTGGGGCAACACCATATATTTT. It yields the protein CASSLVDWGNTIYF.